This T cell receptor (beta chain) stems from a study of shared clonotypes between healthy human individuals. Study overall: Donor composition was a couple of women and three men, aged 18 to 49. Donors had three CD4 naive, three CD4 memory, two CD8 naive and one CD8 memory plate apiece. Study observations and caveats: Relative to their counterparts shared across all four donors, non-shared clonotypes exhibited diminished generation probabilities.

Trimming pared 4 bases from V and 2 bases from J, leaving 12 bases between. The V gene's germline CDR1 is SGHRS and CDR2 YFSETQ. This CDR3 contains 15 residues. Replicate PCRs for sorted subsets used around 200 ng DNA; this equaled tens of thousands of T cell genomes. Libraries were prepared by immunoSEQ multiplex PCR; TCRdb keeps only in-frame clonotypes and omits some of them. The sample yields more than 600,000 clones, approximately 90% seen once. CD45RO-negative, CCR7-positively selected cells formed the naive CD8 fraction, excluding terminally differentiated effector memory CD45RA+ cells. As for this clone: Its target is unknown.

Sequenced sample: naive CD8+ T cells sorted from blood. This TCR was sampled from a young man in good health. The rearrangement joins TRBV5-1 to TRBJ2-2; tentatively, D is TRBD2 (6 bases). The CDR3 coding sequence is TGCGCCAGCAGCCGGTTCGGGGGTAACACCGGGGAGCTGTTTTTT. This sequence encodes CASSRFGGNTGELFF.